Shown below are 28 T cell receptor beta chains from a single sample sequenced in a study of blood T cell repertoires in COVID-19. Sequencing was performed with immunoSEQ multiplex PCR; in TCRdb, only in-frame clones are kept and a portion is missing. The sample lists 50,000 to 65,000 clones, around 86% occurring once. Sequenced sample: peripheral blood. Source of these receptors: a man in his forties or fifties with active COVID-19.

V is TRBV11-3 and J is TRBJ2-5, with D possibly matching TRBD2 (5 bases). The V end lost 10 bases, the J end lost 5 bases, and 11 bases lay between the germline ends. The germline V gene encodes CDR1 SGHNT and CDR2 YENEEA. The CDR3 sequence is 11 residues long. In DNA form, the CDR3 reads TGTGCCACCCAGGAGGAGGAGACCCAGTACTTC. Translation: CATQEEETQYF.

The gene calls are TRBV10-3 and TRBJ2-5; 11 bases line up with TRBD1. The germline CDR1 and CDR2 sequences are ENHRY and SYGVKD. The V gene end was trimmed by 4 bases and the J gene end by 5 bases; junction bases not matched to a gene: 3. The CDR3 has 14 residues. The CDR3 bases are TGTGCCATCAGTGGCGGGACAGGGGGGGAGACCCAGTACTTC. Translating gives CAISGGTGGETQYF.

The V and J genes are TRBV10-3 and TRBJ2-7, with 7 bases aligning to TRBD2. In germline, CDR1 is ENHRY, CDR2 SYGVKD. Trimming removed 6 bases from V and 4 bases from J; junction bases left unmatched: 6. The CDR3 extends over 13 amino acids. CDR3 bases: TGTGCCATCAGCGGCAGGGAGGGGTACGAGCAGTACTTC. Translating it yields CAISGREGYEQYF.

The count of this clone is one. V and J are TRBV7-6 and TRBJ2-7; 8 nucleotides match TRBD2. The length of the CDR3 is 14 residues. The germline V gene has CDR1 SGHVS and CDR2 FNYEAQ. V trimming: 5 bases; J trimming: 0 bases; junction bases outside the gene matches: 3. DNA of the CDR3: TGTGCCAGCAGCCCGCGGGGGGCCTCCTACGAGCAGTACTTC. Translation: CASSPRGASYEQYF.

The genes are TRBV7-2 and TRBJ2-7; 10 nucleotides match TRBD2. V trimming: 2 bases; J trimming: 0 bases; junction bases outside the gene matches: 7. This CDR3 is 17 amino acids long. Germline CDR1 SGHTA, CDR2 FQGNSA. CDR3 protein: CASSLPSSGSFSYEQYF. DNA for the CDR3: TGTGCCAGCAGCTTACCCTCTAGCGGGAGTTTCTCCTACGAGCAGTACTTC.

V gene TRBV6-5 combines with J gene TRBJ2-3; tentatively, D is TRBD2 (5 bases). Trimming took 6 bases from V and 0 from J, leaving 13 bases between them. The CDR3 length is 15 residues. Germline loops: CDR1 MNHEY, CDR2 SVGAGI. The CDR3 protein is CASSPDWISTDTQYF. CDR3 coding DNA: TGTGCCAGCAGCCCGGACTGGATAAGCACAGATACGCAGTATTTT.

The rearrangement links TRBV2 to TRBJ2-5; 9 positions match TRBD2. Germline V gene data show CDR1 as SNHLY and CDR2 as FYNNEI. The CDR3 spans 14 residues. Trimming took 4 bases from V and 3 from J; bases not matched to a gene: 3. CDR3 sequence reads: CASSVQRGEETQYF. DNA of the CDR3: TGTGCCAGCAGTGTCCAGCGGGGGGAAGAGACCCAGTACTTC.

The rearrangement links TRBV5-1 to TRBJ2-5; TRBD1 agrees at 7 bases. J was trimmed by 1 base and V by 4 bases; bases with no gene match: 7. CDR1 SGHRS and CDR2 YFSETQ come from the germline V gene. CDR3 length equals 15 residues. This CDR3 reads CASSRDSPRQETQYF. The CDR3 bases are TGCGCCAGCAGCCGGGACAGCCCTCGCCAAGAGACCCAGTACTTC.

V usage is TRBV27 and J usage is TRBJ2-7; 7 nucleotides line up with TRBD1. V lost 3 bases, J lost 5 bases, and 13 bases stayed unmatched. There are 16 residues in the CDR3. CDR1 MNHEY and CDR2 SMNVEV come from the germline V gene (reference sequence). CDR3 in DNA: TGTGCCAGCAGTTTCCTAGGACAGGCGAGCCCCCACGAGCAGTACTTC. Protein product: CASSFLGQASPHEQYF.

The chain couples TRBV27 to TRBJ1-6; 7 bases line up with TRBD1. Per the germline V gene, CDR1 is MNHEY and CDR2 is SMNVEV (reference sequence). With 3 bases clipped from V and 5 bases from J, the junction kept 4 bases outside the gene matches. The CDR3 extends over 15 amino acids. CDR3 in DNA: TGTGCCAGCAGTTTCGGGACAGCCGATAATTCACCCCTCCACTTT. Protein sequence: CASSFGTADNSPLHF.

V is TRBV23-1 and J is TRBJ2-2; D perhaps matches TRBD1 (6 bases). TRBV23-1 belongs to the ORF category, with a function that is uncertain. The V end lost 1 base, the J end lost 5 bases, and 8 bases lay between the germline ends. The CDR3 covers 14 residues. CDR3 sequence: CASSQYDRTGELFF. The CDR3 nucleotides are TGCGCCAGCAGTCAATACGACAGGACCGGGGAGCTGTTTTTT.

The genes are TRBV7-2 and TRBJ2-5, with a weak D call TRBD2 (6 bases). The germline V gene has CDR1 SGHTA and CDR2 FQGNSA. The V end lost 4 bases, the J end lost 3 bases, and 15 bases lay between the germline ends. The CDR3 totals 15 residues. The CDR3 DNA is TGTGCCAGCAGCTCAACCGGGACTCAGAAAGAGACCCAGTACTTC. The encoded protein is CASSSTGTQKETQYF.

This clone was picked up a small number of times. Other nucleotide sequences from this sample produce the same CDR3. The chain uses TRBV6-2 or TRBV6-3 and TRBJ2-7, with TRBD2 identical over 10 bases. The V gene end was trimmed by 4 bases and the J gene end by 2 bases; junction bases not matched to a gene: 5. This CDR3 comprises 15 residues. Germline assignment: CDR1 MNHEY and CDR2 SVGEGT. In DNA form, the CDR3 reads TGTGCCAGCAGTTCAGCGGGAGGGGGAACCTACGAGCAGTACTTC. Protein sequence: CASSSAGGGTYEQYF.

The rearrangement joins TRBV6-6 to TRBJ2-1, with TRBD1 matching 12 bases. Germline CDR1 MNHNY, CDR2 SVGAGI (reference sequence). This CDR3 spans 14 amino acids. Unmatched junction bases numbered 3, after V lost 6 bases and J lost 6 bases. The CDR3 region is CASRGQGARNEQFF. CDR3 bases: TGTGCCAGCAGGGGACAGGGGGCCCGCAATGAGCAGTTCTTC.

This chain uses TRBV6-4 with TRBJ2-3; no firm D call. Trimming stripped 1 base from V and 4 bases from J, with 9 bases between. The CDR3 consists of 14 residues. Germline CDR1 is MRHNA and CDR2 is SNTAGT. This chain's CDR3 is CASSDFHGADTQYF. The CDR3 coding sequence is TGTGCCAGCAGTGACTTTCACGGAGCAGATACGCAGTATTTT.

The chain couples TRBV5-1 to TRBJ2-2, with D maybe TRBD2 (5 bases). Germline V gene sequence: CDR1 SGHRS, CDR2 YFSETQ. V lost 4 bases and J lost 1, with 14 bases in between. The CDR3 loop spans 16 amino acids. DNA for the CDR3: TGCGCCAGCAGCCCTTATGGACTGGAGAACACCGGGGAGCTGTTTTTT. Protein product: CASSPYGLENTGELFF.

The chain is built from TRBV18 and TRBJ2-4, with TRBD1 matching 8 bases. CDR1 is KGHSH and CDR2 is LQKENI in the germline V gene. The CDR3 is 13 amino acids. V was pared by 6 bases and J by 5 bases, with 3 bases of the junction left unmatched. As DNA, the CDR3 is TGTGCCAGCTCCGGACAGGGTGAAAACATTCAGTACTTC. Protein: CASSGQGENIQYF.

The sample holds a few counts of this clone. CDR3: CASRERGGGGYTF. The CDR3, as DNA: TGTGCCAGCAGGGAGAGGGGGGGAGGCGGCTACACCTTC. The chain carries TRBV3-1 (or the pseudogene TRBV3-2) and TRBJ1-2; a weak D match, TRBD1 (6 bases). V shed 6 bases and J shed 8 bases, with 16 bases lying between them. The germline V gene encodes CDR1 LGHDT and CDR2 YNNKEL (reference sequence). The CDR3 length is 13 residues.

The chain combines TRBV4-1 with TRBJ2-2; 8 bases map to TRBD1. The CDR3 totals 14 residues. Germline-derived CDR1 and CDR2 are MGHRA and YSYEKL. J gave up 4 bases and V 6 bases, and 4 bases lay outside the gene matches. CDR3 in DNA: TGCGCCAGCAGACAGGGGGTGAGCACCGGGGAGCTGTTTTTT. Protein product: CASRQGVSTGELFF.

V gene TRBV4-2 combines with J gene TRBJ2-7, with 8 bases identical to TRBD2. The CDR3 length is 15 residues. V was clipped by 6 bases and J by 0 bases; unmatched bases: 7. The germline V gene has CDR1 LGHNA and CDR2 YNFKEQ. In DNA, the CDR3 is TGTGCCAGCAGGCAGACCAGCGGGAGCTCCTACGAGCAGTACTTC. Amino acids: CASRQTSGSSYEQYF.

The chain joins TRBV19 to TRBJ2-7; TRBD2 aligns across 11 bases. Trimming took 7 bases from V and 5 from J; bases not matched to a gene: 10. The V gene's germline CDR1 is LNHDA and CDR2 SQIVND (reference sequence). This CDR3 is 15 amino acids long. CDR3 in amino acids: CASTDRTSGSDEQYF. The CDR3 coding sequence is TGTGCCAGTACCGACAGGACTAGCGGGTCGGACGAGCAGTACTTC. The entire variable domain, with the rest obtained from reference TRBV19 and TRBJ2-7, is as follows: DGGITQSPKYLFRKEGQNVTLSCEQNLNHDAMYWYRQDPGQGLRLIYYSQIVNDFQKGDIAEGYSVSREKKESFPLTVTSAQKNPTAFYLCASTDRTSGSDEQYFGPGTRLTVT.

The chain uses TRBV4-3 and TRBJ2-7; 8 bases are shared with TRBD1. This CDR3 is 15 amino acids long. Trimming took 1 base from V and 1 from J; bases not matched to a gene: 3. CDR1 is LGHNA, CDR2 YSLEER, per germline. The CDR3 protein is CASSQARTGSYEQYF. The CDR3 DNA follows: TGCGCCAGCAGCCAAGCCAGGACAGGGTCCTACGAGCAGTACTTC.

The rearrangement joins TRBV4-2 to TRBJ1-2; D call uncertain. Trimming left V 5 bases short and J 3 bases short, with 19 bases between. CDR3 length: 16 amino acids. Germline lookup yields CDR1 LGHNA and CDR2 YNFKEQ. The CDR3, as DNA: TGTGCCAGCAGCGCCCGTCTCCTCCTAGGTTACTATGGCTACACCTTC. It encodes CASSARLLLGYYGYTF.

The V gene is TRBV4-1, the J gene TRBJ2-1; 7 positions agree with TRBD1. J gave up 3 bases and V 0 bases, and 8 bases lay outside the gene matches. Per germline, CDR1 MGHRA and CDR2 YSYEKL. This CDR3 spans 17 amino acids. The CDR3 here is CASSQDRGNRGYNEQFF. CDR3 bases: TGCGCCAGCAGCCAAGATCGAGGGAACAGGGGCTACAATGAGCAGTTCTTC.

The chain is built from TRBV28 and TRBJ1-5; tentatively, D is TRBD1 (6 bases). Germline-derived CDR1 and CDR2 are MDHEN and SYDVKM. Trimming removed 6 bases from V and 8 bases from J, with 17 bases in between. The length of the CDR3 is 14 residues. The chain's CDR3 is CASRLQGRVKPQHF. DNA for the CDR3: TGTGCCAGCAGGCTACAGGGCCGGGTTAAGCCCCAGCATTTT.

A single count supports this clone. The V gene is TRBV28, the J gene TRBJ2-6; TRBD2 matches 12 bases. The CDR3 spans 15 residues. Germline V gene lookup returns CDR1 MDHEN and CDR2 SYDVKM. Trimming took 6 bases from V and 3 from J; bases not matched to a gene: 0. DNA for the CDR3: TGTGCCAGCAGGACTAGCGGGAGTGGGGCCAACGTCCTGACTTTC. This translates into CASRTSGSGANVLTF.

This clone showed up just once. The chain employs TRBV4-3 and TRBJ2-5; 9 positions agree with TRBD2. The CDR3 sequence is 16 residues long. Germline V gene data show CDR1 as LGHNA and CDR2 as YSLEER. V gave up 4 bases and J gave up 3 bases; unmatched junction bases: 9. Here the CDR3 reads CASSPRLAGLEETQYF. The DNA of the CDR3 is TGCGCCAGCAGCCCGAGGCTAGCGGGACTCGAAGAGACCCAGTACTTC.

In this sample, this clone turned up a few times. The genes are TRBV3-1 (or the pseudogene TRBV3-2) and TRBJ2-1; 11 bases line up with TRBD2. Per germline, CDR1 LGHDT and CDR2 YNNKEL (reference sequence). The CDR3 consists of 16 residues. Losses at the gene ends were 0 bases for V and 8 bases for J; bases not matched to a gene: 6. The CDR3 reads CASSQDLAGGRDEQFF. The CDR3 DNA reads TGTGCCAGCAGCCAAGATTTAGCGGGAGGGAGAGATGAGCAGTTCTTC.